Listed below are T cell receptor beta chains from one sample, sequenced in a study of HIV-infected children after antiretroviral therapy interruption. TCRdb re-called the 3' RACE reads through MiXCR, storing one row per CDR3 protein. The sample lists some 40,000 distinct CDR3 sequences; 5% to 8% were seen once. The sample in question was CD45RA+ CD4+ T cells from PBMCs, pooled from several time points, obtained from a donor given antiretroviral therapy, either interrupted or continuous. These receptors were taken from a pool of human donors with HIV. The CDR3 runs from the conserved cysteine through the conserved F or W. The order of the fields is clone size, V gene, D gene, J gene, CDR3 protein, CDR3 DNA. The D gene is left open where the match is weak. Only some rows state a clone size, as once, few, many or a class for expanded clones.

>many|TRBV27|-|TRBJ2-7
CASHRFGGQQYF
TGTGCCAGCCACCGATTCGGGGGCCAGCAGTACTTC
>many|TRBV12-3/TRBV12-4|TRBD2|TRBJ2-1
CASNRAGGLSNEQFF
TGTGCCAGCAACAGAGCGGGGGGCCTGTCAAATGAGCAGTTCTTC
>-|TRBV13|TRBD1|TRBJ2-7
CASSFPRTGDYEQYF
TGTGCCAGCAGCTTCCCTCGGACAGGGGATTACGAGCAGTACTTC
>medium-sized|TRBV19|TRBD1|TRBJ2-1
CASSIRDRDNYAEQFF
TGTGCCAGCAGTATCCGGGACAGGGATAACTATGCTGAGCAGTTCTTC
>few|TRBV12-3/TRBV12-4|TRBD2|TRBJ2-2
CASSFVAGVTGELFF
TGTGCCAGCAGTTTCGTAGCGGGGGTCACCGGGGAGCTGTTTTTT
>many|TRBV6-5|TRBD1|TRBJ1-1
CASSYDWDRGFDTEAFF
TGTGCCAGCAGTTACGACTGGGACAGGGGCTTTGACACTGAAGCTTTCTTT
>many|TRBV5-1|-|TRBJ1-1
CASSLGAGSSEAFF
TGCGCCAGCAGCTTGGGGGCAGGAAGCAGTGAAGCTTTCTTT
>few|TRBV19|TRBD1|TRBJ2-7
CASSHRGDPYEQYF
TGTGCCAGTAGTCACAGGGGAGATCCCTACGAGCAGTACTTC
>-|TRBV5-1|-|TRBJ2-1
CASSRASYNEQFF
TGCGCCAGCAGCCGAGCCAGTTACAATGAGCAGTTCTTC
>medium-sized|TRBV6-5|-|TRBJ2-7
CASSYSQGAPYEQYF
TGTGCCAGCAGTTACTCCCAAGGGGCCCCATACGAGCAGTACTTC
>-|TRBV20-1|-|TRBJ1-3
CSARETTVAGNTIYF
TGCAGTGCAAGAGAAACGACAGTCGCTGGAAACACCATATATTTT
>many|TRBV4-1|TRBD1|TRBJ2-5
CASSQSGQRKETQYF
TGCGCCAGCAGCCAATCGGGACAGCGAAAAGAGACCCAGTACTTC
>many|TRBV19|TRBD1|TRBJ2-1
CASSTRGTRSEQFF
TGTGCCAGTAGTACCAGGGGGACGCGGAGTGAGCAGTTCTTC
>many|TRBV12-3/TRBV12-4|-|TRBJ2-1
CASSLGGYNYAEQFF
TGTGCAAGCAGCTTAGGAGGGTATAACTATGCTGAGCAGTTCTTC
>many|TRBV19|-|TRBJ1-5
CASSEEGLQGWQPQHF
TGTGCCAGTAGTGAAGAGGGGTTGCAGGGATGGCAGCCCCAGCATTTT
>-|TRBV6-2/TRBV6-3|TRBD1|TRBJ1-6
CASSPSGQDNSPLHF
TGTGCCAGCAGTCCGTCGGGACAGGATAATTCACCCCTCCACTTT
>many|TRBV27|-|TRBJ2-3
CASSSLGTQATNTQYF
TGTGCCAGCAGTTCGTTGGGAACACAGGCCACCAATACGCAGTATTTT
>-|TRBV18|-|TRBJ1-1
CASSSYDGGMNTEAFF
TGTGCCAGCTCGTCCTACGACGGGGGGATGAACACTGAAGCTTTCTTT
>many|TRBV6-1|TRBD1|TRBJ1-1
CASSLRQGARMNTEAFF
TGTGCCAGCAGCCTAAGACAGGGGGCGAGAATGAACACTGAAGCTTTCTTT
>-|TRBV3-1|-|TRBJ2-4
CASSQGDSAKNIQYF
TGTGCCAGCAGCCAAGGGGATTCAGCCAAAAACATTCAGTACTTC
>-|TRBV19|TRBD1|TRBJ2-2
CASTPGQSLTGELFF
TGTGCCAGTACCCCGGGACAGAGTCTAACCGGGGAGCTGTTTTTT
>many|TRBV28|TRBD2|TRBJ2-2
CASSLVAPLLRGRKNTGELFF
TGTGCCAGCAGTTTAGTAGCCCCCTTGTTGCGCGGGAGAAAGAACACCGGGGAGCTGTTTTTT
>many|TRBV11-2|-|TRBJ1-5
CASSLTVDQPQHF
TGTGCCAGCAGCCTAACGGTGGATCAGCCCCAGCATTTT
>many|TRBV29-1|TRBD1|TRBJ2-7
CSVPGQGLYEQYF
TGCAGCGTTCCGGGACAGGGGTTATACGAGCAGTACTTC
>many|TRBV12-3/TRBV12-4|TRBD1|TRBJ2-7
CASSLRGQRYEQYF
TGTGCCAGCAGTTTAAGGGGACAGAGGTACGAGCAGTACTTC
>many|TRBV7-2|-|TRBJ1-2
CASSPKESGYTF
TGTGCCAGCAGCCCGAAGGAGTCTGGCTACACCTTC
>many|TRBV19|-|TRBJ2-4
CASTTSRGQNIQYF
TGTGCCAGTACCACATCGAGAGGGCAAAACATTCAGTACTTC
>many|TRBV4-1|-|TRBJ1-2
CASSQPEVGETNYGYTF
TGCGCCAGCAGCCAACCTGAAGTGGGGGAGACTAACTATGGCTACACCTTC
>medium-sized|TRBV12-3/TRBV12-4|-|TRBJ1-1
CASSLPAGEVFF
TGTGCCAGCAGCTTACCTGCAGGGGAAGTCTTCTTT
>many|TRBV7-9|TRBD1|TRBJ2-5
CATPTGNSETQYF
TGTGCCACTCCGACAGGGAATAGCGAGACCCAGTACTTC
>many|TRBV20-1|TRBD2|TRBJ2-5
CSARDNSGRKTQYF
TGCAGTGCTAGGGATAACAGCGGGAGAAAGACCCAGTACTTC